One and the same sample provided the 9 T cell receptor beta chains below, sequenced in a study of T cell responses to AZD1222 COVID-19 vaccine. The protocol was immunoSEQ multiplex PCR, while the TCRdb copy is restricted to in-frame clones and leaves out a portion. The profile shows nearly 95,000 clones, 85% to 90% of them singletons. The input for sequencing was peripheral blood, taken 28 days after the second AZD1222 dose. These receptors were obtained from an adult who received the AZD1222 COVID-19 vaccine.

The chain joins TRBV10-2 to TRBJ1-2, with a tentative D call TRBD1 (6 bases). V dropped 5 bases and J dropped 4 bases, with 11 bases sitting between them. The germline CDR1 and CDR2 sequences are WSHSY and SAAADI. CDR3 size: 13 residues. CDR3 coding DNA: TGCGCCAGCAGTCCCGACAGGATCTATGGCTACACCTTC. Translation: CASSPDRIYGYTF.

The chain uses TRBV18 and TRBJ1-5, with no clear D. V lost 3 bases and J 1 base, leaving 4 bases between the germline ends. This CDR3 is built from 13 residues. The germline gives CDR1 KGHSH, CDR2 LQKENI. The CDR3 nucleotides read TGTGCCAGCTCACCGGACAGCAATCAGCCCCAGCATTTT. Its protein is CASSPDSNQPQHF.

The chain couples TRBV5-5 to TRBJ1-1, with TRBD1 matching over 8 bases. Germline assignment: CDR1 SGHKS and CDR2 YYEKEE (reference sequence). The CDR3 has 15 residues. Trimming removed 7 bases from V and 5 bases from J; junction bases left unmatched: 13. CDR3 sequence: CASFDRGSRGTEAFF. The CDR3 nucleotides are TGTGCCAGCTTCGACAGGGGATCGCGTGGGACTGAAGCTTTCTTT.

V is TRBV3-1 (or the pseudogene TRBV3-2) and J is TRBJ1-5; the match to TRBD1 covers 7 bases. The CDR3 sequence is 15 residues long. J gave up 4 bases and V 0 bases, and 3 bases lay outside the gene matches. Germline CDR1 LGHDT, CDR2 YNNKEL (reference sequence). The CDR3 protein is CASSQETGRNQPQHF. The CDR3 coding sequence is TGTGCCAGCAGCCAAGAGACAGGGAGAAATCAGCCCCAGCATTTT.

The CDR3 loop is CASTPLQNSPLHF. CDR3 coding DNA: TGTGCCAGCACCCCGTTACAAAATTCACCCCTCCACTTT. The chain couples TRBV6-5 to TRBJ1-6; D unclear. V was shortened by 7 bases and J by 7 bases, with 11 bases between the two germline ends. CDR1 and CDR2 (germline): MNHEY, SVGAGI. CDR3 length: 13 residues.

This chain joins TRBV6-4 and TRBJ2-2; D assignment may be TRBD1 or TRBD2 (5 bases each). CDR3 length: 15 residues. The ends were cut back, 3 bases at V and 7 bases at J, with 15 bases in the middle. In germline, CDR1 is MRHNA, CDR2 SNTAGT. The chain's CDR3 is CASSEGDGGGGELFF. The CDR3 region has the DNA TGTGCCAGCAGTGAAGGGGACGGCGGTGGCGGGGAGCTGTTTTTT.

The chain uses TRBV6-5 and TRBJ2-7, with D maybe TRBD2 (5 bases). V dropped 8 bases and J dropped 3 bases, with 11 bases sitting between them. This CDR3 region has 12 residues. CDR1 and CDR2 from the germline V gene are MNHEY and SVGAGI. Here the CDR3 DNA reads TGTGCCAGCGGGAGAATCTTCTACGAGCAGTACTTC. It encodes CASGRIFYEQYF.

The chain combines TRBV29-1 with TRBJ1-5, with D uncertain. The CDR3 has 17 residues. Germline loops: CDR1 SQVTM, CDR2 ANQGSEA. The CDR3 is CPRVFEIPDQSNQPQHF. CDR3 nucleotide sequence: TGCCCCCGGGTGTTCGAAATCCCTGACCAATCCAATCAGCCCCAGCATTTT.

V usage is TRBV5-6 and J usage is TRBJ2-3, with 7 bases aligning to TRBD2. J lost 2 bases, V lost 1 base, and 7 bases had no gene match. CDR1 SGHDT and CDR2 YYEEEE come from the germline V gene. The CDR3 has 16 residues. CDR3 loop: CASSLISGVNTDTQYF. The DNA for the CDR3 is TGTGCCAGCAGCTTGATAAGCGGGGTAAACACAGATACGCAGTATTTT.